The source of this TCR beta chain is a study of CD8+ T cells in alopecia areata listed by TCRdb under 2018. Looking at the study overall: Treated patients were enrolled in an open-label pilot trial of oral tofacitinib, 5 to 10 mg twice daily, for moderate-to-severe alopecia areata. RNA was obtained with the PAXgene miRNA kit for fixed scalp, the miRNeasy kit for PBMCs, and the RNeasy kit for mouse skin. The SALT score, which quantifies the percentage of affected scalp surface area, was used to measure disease severity in treated patients. Scalp clonality was compared among normal scalp (n=4), patchy alopecia areata scalp (n=8), and alopecia totalis/universalis scalp (n=8). Tofacitinib-treated patients had biopsies at baseline and at 4 and 24 weeks of treatment, with a later scalp biopsy in several patients. Patients received tofacitinib for 6 to 18 months and were then followed off drug for 6 months to check for delayed response and recurrence. TCRbeta CDR3 regions were amplified by immunoSEQ multiplex PCR using 35 Vbeta forward and 13 Jbeta reverse primers. Human TCRbeta sequencing covered scalp tissue and sorted CD4+ and CD8+ peripheral blood T cells from patchy and totalis/universalis alopecia areata patients and healthy controls. To study T cell clonal expansion in alopecia areata, the researchers applied high-throughput TCRbeta sequencing to both the C3H/HeJ mouse model and human patients. What the research found in general, with its limitations: TCR sequences shared between patients were less clear than in mice, possibly partly because of HLA diversity in the patient population. Resident alphabeta T cells in normal human skin are also sequenced, complicating scalp TCR repertoire analysis, unlike mouse skin dominated by gammadelta T cells. Because the treated cohort was small and had just a single nonresponder, larger studies are needed to establish links between baseline CD8+ expansion and response. Higher clonality and more expanded CD8+ clones were observed in lesional scalp than in normal scalp, particularly in alopecia totalis/universalis, a finding suggestive of antigenic drive. During tofacitinib treatment, many expanded lesional clones remained in scalp and blood, and this persistence may partly explain relapse after treatment is stopped. Tofacitinib significantly decreased scalp clonality and the number of expanded CD8+ clones among the top 100 scalp clones.

The library was built by means of the immunoSEQ multiplex PCR assay. For TCR sequencing, RNA was extracted from every sample and reverse transcribed into cDNA to serve as template. First-strand cDNA was synthesized with SuperScript III using a 2:1 mix of oligo-dT and random hexamers. A synthetic immune receptor repertoire was used to gauge amplification bias, and whatever bias remained was removed computationally. On the study's bioinformatics: Raw reads were preprocessed to remove errors, and CDR3 was defined by IMGT conventions from the conserved cysteine to phenylalanine. To get clonality, Shannon entropy was normalized by log2 of the number of productive unique TCRs and the result was subtracted from 1. CD4 or CD8 identity of scalp clones was inferred by cross-referencing scalp TCRbeta sequences with sorted blood CD4 and CD8 repertoires. TCRdb's version of the immuneACCESS table is confined to in-frame rearrangements and falls short of the full clone set. An unresolved V gene accounts for under half of the shortfall where checked; the remainder is of unknown origin. Clone size and the V and J calls come from that table; the DNA yielded D and trimming. The sample table contains over 150,000 clones; only one count was recorded for around 56% of them. The ten largest make up 0.65% to 0.7% of the sample.

Of note for this clone: This clone's antigen is unknown. Per-base quality was not reported, and no clone a single base away is much larger than it.

Taken with the paper, the label for time point translates to: about 4 weeks on oral tofacitinib. In the paper's terms, the treatment or condition label means: oral pan-JAK inhibitor, 5-10 mg twice daily. Lesional scalp punch biopsies and peripheral blood were collected from alopecia areata patients. PBMCs were separated by density centrifugation and stained for CD3, CD4 and CD8, after which CD4+ and CD8+ T cells were sorted on a FACSAria. The sequences come from CD4+ T cells sorted from blood, collected at week 4, from a patient treated with tofacitinib. This receptor was taken from a human donor with alopecia areata.

CDR3 protein: CASSTAGGQPQHF. The DNA sequence follows: TGTGCCAGTAGTACGGCAGGGGGACAGCCCCAGCATTTT. The chain was built from TRBV19 and TRBJ1-5; TRBD1 aligns with 7 central bases. According to the germline V gene (reference sequence), CDR1 reads LNHDA and CDR2 reads SQIVND. The CDR3 covers 13 residues, taking in both the cysteine and the phenylalanine. Only the CDR3 portion is preserved as DNA: 39 bases, with reading frame beginning at the first base. V has 4 bases trimmed and J has 7 bases trimmed; junction bases matching no gene number 4.